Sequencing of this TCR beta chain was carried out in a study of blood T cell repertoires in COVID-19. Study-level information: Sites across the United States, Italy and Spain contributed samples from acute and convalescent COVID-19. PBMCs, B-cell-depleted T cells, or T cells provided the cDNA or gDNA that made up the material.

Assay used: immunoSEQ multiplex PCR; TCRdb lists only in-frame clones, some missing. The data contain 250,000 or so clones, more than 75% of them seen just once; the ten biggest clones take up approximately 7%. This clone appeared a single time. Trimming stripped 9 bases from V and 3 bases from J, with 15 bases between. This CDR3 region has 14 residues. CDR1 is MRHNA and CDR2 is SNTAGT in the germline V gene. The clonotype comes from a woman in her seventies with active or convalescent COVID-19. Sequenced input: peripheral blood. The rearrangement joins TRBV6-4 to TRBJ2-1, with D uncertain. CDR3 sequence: CASQSRSDYNEQFF. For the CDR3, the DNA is TGTGCCAGTCAAAGCCGGTCTGACTACAATGAGCAGTTCTTC.